This entry is about one T cell receptor (beta chain). This sample is part of a study of blood T cell repertoires in COVID-19. Study information: PBMCs, B-cell-depleted T cells, or T cells were the source of the cDNA or gDNA that made up the material.

Repertoires were generated with immunoSEQ multiplex PCR, while TCRdb's copy carries only in-frame clones and drops some. The table has 150,000 to 200,000 clones, 65% to 85% seen once. V was pared by 2 bases and J by 7 bases, with 6 bases of the junction left unmatched. Germline V CDR1 and CDR2: SEHNR, FQNEAQ (reference sequence). This CDR3 region has 15 residues. This clonotype was obtained from a woman younger than 45 with acute or convalescent COVID-19. V and J are TRBV7-9 and TRBJ2-7; the match to TRBD1 covers 12 bases. Sequenced sample: peripheral blood. CDR3 nucleotides: TGTGCCAGCAGCTTAATGGGACAGGGGGCGGGAGAGCAGTACTTC. As protein: CASSLMGQGAGEQYF.